The 26 T cell receptor beta chains below come from one sample, sequenced in a study of blood T cell repertoires in COVID-19. Clones were read by immunoSEQ multiplex PCR, and TCRdb kept only the in-frame ones, dropping some. The sample lists approximately 190,000 clones, roughly 80% occurring once. The sequencing sample was made of peripheral blood. These receptors were collected from a woman younger than 45 with acute or convalescent COVID-19.

V and J are TRBV3-1 (or the pseudogene TRBV3-2) and TRBJ1-1; no definite D call. From germline, CDR1 is LGHDT and CDR2 YNNKEL (reference sequence). This CDR3 has 12 amino acids. The V end lost 4 bases, the J end lost 3 bases, and 6 bases lay between the germline ends. The CDR3 here is CASSPRDTEAFF. The CDR3 DNA reads TGTGCCAGCAGCCCGAGGGACACTGAAGCTTTCTTT.

The chain recombines TRBV28 with TRBJ2-5; possibly TRBD2 for D (6 bases). The germline CDR1 and CDR2 sequences are MDHEN and SYDVKM. The V and J ends lost 3 bases and 2 bases respectively, with 13 bases between them. The CDR3 extends over 15 amino acids. The CDR3 coding sequence is TGTGCCAGCAGTTTGTCCTTTGCGGGGCAAGAGACCCAGTACTTC. It is translated as CASSLSFAGQETQYF.

The chain joins TRBV6-5 to TRBJ1-1; TRBD1 aligns across 8 bases. J was trimmed by 10 bases and V by 6 bases; bases with no gene match: 4. Germline V lookup: CDR1 MNHEY, CDR2 SVGAGI. This CDR3 contains 11 residues. CDR3 nucleotide sequence: TGTGCCAGCAGAAACGACAGGGGAGCTTTCTTT. Translation: CASRNDRGAFF.

The table lists this clone with a count of one. V usage is TRBV7-6 and J usage is TRBJ2-2, with TRBD2 matching over 11 bases. This CDR3 spans 15 amino acids. Trimming removed 5 bases from V and 6 bases from J; junction bases left unmatched: 5. Germline CDR1 SGHVS, CDR2 FNYEAQ. CDR3 amino acids: CASSTTSGVPGELFF. CDR3 bases: TGTGCCAGCAGCACGACTAGCGGGGTCCCCGGGGAGCTGTTTTTT.

V usage is TRBV30 and J usage is TRBJ1-1; D is unresolved. The CDR3 covers 11 residues. Germline CDR1 and CDR2: GTSNPN and SVGIG (reference sequence). Trimming pared 6 bases from V and 3 bases from J, leaving 8 bases between. The CDR3 sequence: CACTEDTEAFF. DNA for the CDR3: TGTGCCTGTACCGAGGACACTGAAGCTTTCTTT.

This clone was observed once. This chain joins TRBV7-9 and TRBJ2-1; D is possibly TRBD2 (6 bases). Deletions cut 1 base from V and 2 bases from J, with 9 bases between. The CDR3 has 15 amino acids. Germline CDR1 SEHNR, CDR2 FQNEAQ (reference sequence). The CDR3 loop reads CASSLDGGTYNEQFF. Written as DNA, the CDR3 is TGTGCCAGCAGCTTAGACGGGGGTACCTACAATGAGCAGTTCTTC. The entire variable domain, with the rest obtained from reference TRBV7-9 and TRBJ2-1, is as follows: DTGVSQNPRHKITKRGQNVTFRCDPISEHNRLYWYRQTLGQGPEFLTYFQNEAQLEKSRLLSDRFSAERPKGSFSTLEIQRTEQGDSAMYLCASSLDGGTYNEQFFGPGTRLTVL.

The chain recombines TRBV30 with TRBJ1-2, with 8 bases that match TRBD1. Germline V lookup: CDR1 GTSNPN, CDR2 SVGIG (reference sequence). The CDR3 sequence is 13 residues long. V was clipped by 3 bases and J by 6 bases; unmatched bases: 6. The CDR3 DNA reads as TGTGCCTGGAGCCCGGACAGGGAAAATGGCTACACCTTC. It codes for CAWSPDRENGYTF.

The V call is TRBV6-5, the J call TRBJ2-7; 9 bases agree with TRBD1. The CDR3 has 16 amino acids. J lost 3 bases, V lost 5 bases, and 11 bases had no gene match. CDR1 and CDR2 from the germline V gene are MNHEY and SVGAGI. The CDR3 sequence: CASSNYRDRVGYEQYF. Here the CDR3 DNA reads TGTGCCAGCAGTAACTACCGGGACAGGGTGGGCTACGAGCAGTACTTC.

The CDR3 DNA follows: TGCGCCAGCAGCTTGGGTCTAGCGGGAGGGAGTGATGAGCAGTTCTTC. Encoded protein: CASSLGLAGGSDEQFF. The chain uses TRBV5-1 and TRBJ2-1; TRBD2 matches 12 bases. The CDR3 has 16 residues. V shed 0 bases and J 8 bases; nucleotides not matched to a gene: 6. Per the germline V gene, CDR1 is SGHRS and CDR2 is YFSETQ.

The CDR3 is CASSQVTGTGNYGYTF. The CDR3 nucleotides are TGTGCCAGCAGCCAAGTGACCGGGACAGGTAACTATGGCTACACCTTC. The V and J genes are TRBV4-2 and TRBJ1-2, with 8 bases fitting TRBD1. There are 16 residues in the CDR3. CDR1 and CDR2 (germline): LGHNA, YNFKEQ. After removal of 1 base from V and 1 base from J, the junction contained 5 bases not matched to a gene.

J is TRBJ1-4 and V is TRBV11-2; TRBD1 aligns across 8 bases. Germline V gene data show CDR1 as SGHAT and CDR2 as FQNNGV. The CDR3 consists of 15 residues. V lost 5 bases, J lost 7 bases, and 9 bases stayed unmatched. CDR3 sequence reads: CASSAQGAWTEKLFF. The CDR3 DNA reads as TGTGCCAGCAGCGCGCAGGGGGCGTGGACTGAAAAACTGTTTTTT. The complete variable domain, with remaining parts taken from reference TRBV11-2 and TRBJ1-4, reads EAGVAQSPRYKIIEKRQSVAFWCNPISGHATLYWYQQILGQGPKLLIQFQNNGVVDDSQLPKDRFSAERLKGVDSTLKIQPAKLEDSAVYLCASSAQGAWTEKLFFGSGTQLSVL.

Only one count was recorded for this clone. The chain couples TRBV5-1 to TRBJ1-2; D is unclear. This CDR3 has 15 residues. With 5 bases removed from V and 8 bases from J, the gap between germline ends came to 22 bases. CDR1 SGHRS and CDR2 YFSETQ come from the germline V gene. The CDR3 DNA reads TGCGCCAGCAGTTACGGCGGCACCTCCTCTTGGGGCTACACCTTC. Protein product: CASSYGGTSSWGYTF.

The chain employs TRBV19 and TRBJ1-2, with 7 bases that match TRBD1. V gave up 8 bases and J gave up 8 bases; unmatched junction bases: 11. The CDR3 covers 13 residues. Germline V gives CDR1 LNHDA, CDR2 SQIVND (reference sequence). CDR3 nucleotides: TGTGCCAGTGGACAGGACCCCCGTAGGGGCTACACCTTC. This translates into CASGQDPRRGYTF.

The V and J genes are TRBV10-2 and TRBJ1-2, with 7 bases identical to TRBD1. The length of the CDR3 is 12 residues. Germline V gene sequence: CDR1 WSHSY, CDR2 SAAADI. The J segment lost 4 bases and the V segment lost 9 bases, leaving 5 bases of the junction unmatched. The CDR3 nucleotides read TGCGCCAGTATAGGGGGCAGCTATGGCTACACCTTC. Its translation is CASIGGSYGYTF.

V gene TRBV27 combines with J gene TRBJ2-7; D possibly corresponds to TRBD1 (5 bases). The CDR3 contains 20 residues. V gave up 0 bases and J gave up 5 bases, with 29 bases separating them. Germline-derived CDR1 and CDR2 are MNHEY and SMNVEV (reference sequence). CDR3 nucleotide sequence: TGTGCCAGCAGTTTATCAGCCCTGGGTTTAGTATCAAGCAGGGCCCACGAGCAGTACTTC. It is translated as CASSLSALGLVSSRAHEQYF.

The V gene is TRBV7-2, the J gene TRBJ1-2; 10 nucleotides match TRBD1. The V and J ends lost 2 bases and 6 bases, in that order; junction bases with no gene match: 6. Germline V lookup: CDR1 SGHTA, CDR2 FQGNSA. The CDR3 runs to 15 residues. Here the CDR3 reads CASSLTGQGENGYTF. The CDR3 bases are TGTGCCAGCAGCTTAACAGGACAGGGGGAAAATGGCTACACCTTC.

The chain combines TRBV6-5 with TRBJ2-3; D may be TRBD2 (6 bases). Germline V gene lookup returns CDR1 MNHEY and CDR2 SVGAGI. The length of the CDR3 is 15 residues. V was clipped by 0 bases and J by 5 bases, with 12 bases between them. The CDR3 region is CASSYSGLAQDTQYF. The CDR3 coding sequence is TGTGCCAGCAGTTACTCAGGCCTAGCGCAAGATACGCAGTATTTT.

The rearrangement links TRBV19 to TRBJ1-1; 8 nucleotides line up with TRBD1. The ends lost 6 bases at V and 1 base at J; junction bases unmatched: 7. There are 15 residues in the CDR3. CDR1 and CDR2 (germline): LNHDA, SQIVND (reference sequence). The CDR3 here is CASRTTGVKNTEAFF. The CDR3 DNA reads TGTGCCAGTAGGACGACAGGGGTCAAGAACACTGAAGCTTTCTTT.

This chain connects TRBV27 to TRBJ1-2, with 7 bases that match TRBD1. The J segment lost 4 bases and the V segment lost 5 bases, leaving 10 bases of the junction unmatched. Germline assignment: CDR1 MNHEY and CDR2 SMNVEV (reference sequence). The CDR3 loop spans 15 amino acids. CDR3 protein: CASSSGQGTAYGYTF. CDR3 nucleotides: TGTGCCAGCAGTAGCGGGCAAGGGACAGCCTATGGCTACACCTTC.

The rearrangement links TRBV7-8 to TRBJ2-7; 7 nucleotides align to TRBD1. The V gene's germline CDR1 is SGHVS and CDR2 FQNEAQ. The CDR3 spans 14 residues. The trim removed 4 bases at V and 3 bases at J, leaving 6 bases unmatched. The CDR3 DNA reads TGTGCCAGCAGCTCACCGTACAGGGGCTACGAGCAGTACTTC. It yields the protein CASSSPYRGYEQYF.

About this clone: Additional DNA sequences in this sample encode the identical CDR3. This sequence joins TRBV3-1 (or the pseudogene TRBV3-2) and TRBJ2-3; D remains unclear. Germline assignment: CDR1 LGHDT and CDR2 YNNKEL (reference sequence). The CDR3 covers 12 residues. The V end was cut by 3 bases, the J end by 2 bases, with 3 bases between. The CDR3 spells CASSHNTDTQYF. As DNA, the CDR3 is TGTGCCAGCAGCCATAACACAGATACGCAGTATTTT.

A note on this clone: The germline gene is not matched at one end of the junction; a read error may be the cause. The gene calls are TRBV10-1 and TRBJ1-5; the D gene is possibly TRBD1 (6 bases). The CDR3 is made up of 14 amino acids. CDR1 and CDR2 (germline): WNHNN, SYGVQD (reference sequence). The CDR3 nucleotides are TGCGCCCGCAGTGGGGGGGGGACAAATCAGCCCCAGCATTTT. It yields the protein CARSGGGTNQPQHF.

The V call is TRBV5-1, the J call TRBJ1-1; 7 bases map to TRBD1. The germline V gene encodes CDR1 SGHRS and CDR2 YFSETQ. The junction had 7 bases not matched to a gene; V was cut back by 4 bases and J by 1 base. The CDR3 consists of 15 residues. The DNA of the CDR3 is TGCGCCAGCAGCGATTTACAGGGGACGAACACTGAAGCTTTCTTT. Translated: CASSDLQGTNTEAFF. Based on the CDR3 plus reference TRBV5-1 and TRBJ1-1, the full variable domain is KAGVTQTPRYLIKTRGQQVTLSCSPISGHRSVSWYQQTPGQGLQFLFEYFSETQRNKGNFPGRFSGRQFSNSRSEMNVSTLELGDSALYLCASSDLQGTNTEAFFGQGTRLTVV.

This clone showed up just a few times. The rearrangement links TRBV4-1 to TRBJ1-2; a weak D match, TRBD1 (5 bases). Per germline, CDR1 MGHRA and CDR2 YSYEKL. V was pared by 0 bases and J by 6 bases, with 17 bases between. This CDR3 region has 16 residues. The CDR3 reads CASSQEGPGRLNGYTF. CDR3 sequence (DNA): TGCGCCAGCAGCCAAGAAGGGCCAGGGAGGCTCAATGGCTACACCTTC.

This chain connects TRBV10-3 to TRBJ1-2; D might be TRBD1 (6 bases). From germline, CDR1 is ENHRY and CDR2 SYGVKD. V lost 3 bases, J lost 1 base, and 15 bases lay in between. The CDR3 totals 16 residues. As DNA, the CDR3 is TGTGCCATCAGTGAAGGGGGAGGGCGGTATAACTATGGCTACACCTTC. It specifies CAISEGGGRYNYGYTF.

This clone has just one count. CDR3 in amino acids: CASRDTSQAFF. Here the CDR3 DNA reads TGTGCCAGCAGGGACACGAGCCAAGCTTTCTTT. The chain uses TRBV28 and TRBJ1-1; possibly TRBD1 for D (5 bases). The CDR3 extends over 11 amino acids. Trimming stripped 6 bases from V and 9 bases from J, with 11 bases between. Per germline, CDR1 MDHEN and CDR2 SYDVKM.